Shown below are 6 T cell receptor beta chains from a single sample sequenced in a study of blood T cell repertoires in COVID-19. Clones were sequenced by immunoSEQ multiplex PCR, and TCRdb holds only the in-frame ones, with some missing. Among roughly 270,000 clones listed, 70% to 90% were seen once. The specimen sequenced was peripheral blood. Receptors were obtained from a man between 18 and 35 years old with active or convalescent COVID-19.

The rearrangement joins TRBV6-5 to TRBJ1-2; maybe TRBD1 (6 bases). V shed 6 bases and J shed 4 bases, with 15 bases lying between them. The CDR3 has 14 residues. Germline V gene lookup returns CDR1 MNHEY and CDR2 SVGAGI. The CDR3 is CASSGGGQAYGYTF. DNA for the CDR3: TGTGCCAGCAGCGGCGGGGGGCAGGCCTATGGCTACACCTTC.

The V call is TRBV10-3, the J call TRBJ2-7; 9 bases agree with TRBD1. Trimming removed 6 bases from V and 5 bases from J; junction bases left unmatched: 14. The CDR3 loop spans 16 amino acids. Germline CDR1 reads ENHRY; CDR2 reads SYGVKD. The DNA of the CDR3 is TGTGCCATCAGCCAAGAGGCCGGGACAGGGAACCACGAGCAGTACTTC. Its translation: CAISQEAGTGNHEQYF.

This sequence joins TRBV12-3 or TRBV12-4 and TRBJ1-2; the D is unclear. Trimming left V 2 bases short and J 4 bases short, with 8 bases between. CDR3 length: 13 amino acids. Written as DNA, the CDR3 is TGTGCCAGCAGTTTAAGCAGGATCTATGGCTACACCTTC. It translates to CASSLSRIYGYTF.

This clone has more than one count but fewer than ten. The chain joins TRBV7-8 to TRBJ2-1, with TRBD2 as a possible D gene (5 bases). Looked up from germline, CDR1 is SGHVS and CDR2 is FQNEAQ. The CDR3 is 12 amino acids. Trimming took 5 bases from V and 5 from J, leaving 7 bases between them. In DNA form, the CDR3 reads TGTGCCAGCAGCCTGCGGGACAATGAGCAGTTCTTC. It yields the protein CASSLRDNEQFF.

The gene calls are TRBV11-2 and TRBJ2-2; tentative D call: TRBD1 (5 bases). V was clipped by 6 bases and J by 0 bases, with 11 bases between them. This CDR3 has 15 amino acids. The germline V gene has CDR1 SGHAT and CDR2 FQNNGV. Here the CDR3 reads CASSPDRSNTGELFF. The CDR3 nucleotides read TGTGCCAGCAGTCCCGACAGATCGAACACCGGGGAGCTGTTTTTT. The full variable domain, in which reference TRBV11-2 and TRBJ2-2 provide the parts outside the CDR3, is EAGVAQSPRYKIIEKRQSVAFWCNPISGHATLYWYQQILGQGPKLLIQFQNNGVVDDSQLPKDRFSAERLKGVDSTLKIQPAKLEDSAVYLCASSPDRSNTGELFFGEGSRLTVL.

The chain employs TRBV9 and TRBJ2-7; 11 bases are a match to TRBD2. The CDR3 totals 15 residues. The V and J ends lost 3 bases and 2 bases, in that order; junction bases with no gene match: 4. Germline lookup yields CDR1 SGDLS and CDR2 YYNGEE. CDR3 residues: CASSDGTSGPYEQYF. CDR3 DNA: TGTGCCAGCAGCGATGGGACTAGCGGACCCTACGAGCAGTACTTC.